This record covers a single TCR beta chain. Germline V lookup: CDR1 LNHDA, CDR2 SQIVND (reference sequence). V lost 4 bases, J lost 2 bases, and 11 bases lay in between. The CDR3 is 15 residues long. The data stem from a study of blood T cell repertoires in COVID-19. Study-wide context: The United States, Italy and Spain were the sources of the acute and convalescent COVID-19 samples. PBMCs, B-cell-depleted T cells, or T cells were the source of the cDNA or gDNA that made up the material.

Original processing methods: By means of reference gene primer amplification, nucleated cell counts were estimated. Repertoires were generated with immunoSEQ multiplex PCR, while TCRdb's copy carries only in-frame clones and drops some. V, J and clone size are those of that table, while D and trimming were read from the DNA. The table records 250,000 or so clones, 70% to 75% of them present only once. The sample was peripheral blood. This receptor was obtained from a woman of 80 years or more with acute or convalescent COVID-19. V gene TRBV19 combines with J gene TRBJ1-4; unclear D gene. CDR3 nucleotide sequence: TGTGCCAGTAGTAAAGGTTGGAGCACTAATGAAAAACTGTTTTTT. Protein sequence: CASSKGWSTNEKLFF.